The 22 T cell receptor beta chains below were found in one sample sequenced in a study of blood T cell repertoires in COVID-19. Profiling relied on immunoSEQ multiplex PCR, and the TCRdb table lists in-frame clones only, not all of them. Of tens of thousands of clones detected, 75% to 90% appear once; the ten largest clones hold approximately 12%. Specimen: peripheral blood. Every receptor here comes from a man aged 70 or older with active or convalescent COVID-19.

The V call is TRBV7-2, the J call TRBJ1-5, with D perhaps matching TRBD1 (5 bases). This CDR3 region has 14 residues. Germline V CDR1 and CDR2: SGHTA, FQGNSA. The V and J ends lost 8 bases and 1 base respectively, with 12 bases between them. CDR3 in amino acids: CASSPGLSNQPQHF. The DNA for the CDR3 is TGTGCCAGCTCCCCAGGGTTGAGCAATCAGCCCCAGCATTTT.

The CDR3 sequence is CASSQVGQGAYEQYF. The CDR3 DNA reads as TGCGCCAGCAGCCAAGTAGGACAGGGGGCCTACGAGCAGTACTTC. This chain joins TRBV4-3 and TRBJ2-7; 10 bases map to TRBD1. Germline V gene data show CDR1 as LGHNA and CDR2 as YSLEER. V was pared by 1 base and J by 2 bases, with 2 bases of the junction left unmatched. The CDR3 is 15 residues long.

This chain joins TRBV19 and TRBJ2-5, with D possibly being TRBD1 (6 bases). Trimming removed 1 base from V and 4 bases from J, with 13 bases in between. CDR1 and CDR2 from the germline V gene are LNHDA and SQIVND (reference sequence). This CDR3 has 15 amino acids. CDR3 sequence: CASSIGPQGRETQYF. CDR3 nucleotide sequence: TGTGCCAGTAGTATAGGGCCACAGGGACGAGAGACCCAGTACTTC.

The chain combines TRBV7-8 with TRBJ1-4; D gene uncertain. Trimming removed 5 bases from V and 7 bases from J, with 8 bases in between. Germline loops: CDR1 SGHVS, CDR2 FQNEAQ. The CDR3 extends over 12 amino acids. CDR3 protein: CASSPLSEKLFF. The DNA for the CDR3 is TGTGCCAGCAGCCCTCTTTCTGAAAAACTGTTTTTT.

As to this clone: Germline and junction disagree at one end, which may indicate a read error. This chain links TRBV24-1 with TRBJ2-7; no reliable D call. This CDR3 has 11 amino acids. CDR1 KGHDR and CDR2 SFDVKD come from the germline V gene. CDR3 sequence reads: CATSDPLFFPF. CDR3 bases: TGTGCCACCAGTGATCCCCTATTTTTCCCTTTC.

The chain has TRBV7-2 and TRBJ2-1, with TRBD2 identical over 11 bases. The V gene end was trimmed by 0 bases and the J gene end by 4 bases; junction bases not matched to a gene: 5. This CDR3 region has 17 residues. Germline CDR1 is SGHTA and CDR2 is FQGNSA. This chain's CDR3 is CASSLARTSGSYNEQFF. CDR3 DNA sequence: TGTGCCAGCAGCTTAGCGCGGACTAGCGGGTCTTACAATGAGCAGTTCTTC.

In its sample, this clone was seen once. This chain connects TRBV29-1 to TRBJ2-1; no clear D. V shed 0 bases and J shed 0 bases, with 15 bases lying between them. The CDR3 has 17 residues. Germline loops: CDR1 SQVTM, CDR2 ANQGSEA. The CDR3 DNA reads as TGCAGCGTTGAAGATCGAGCCTTCTTTCGCTCCTACAATGAGCAGTTCTTC. The encoded protein is CSVEDRAFFRSYNEQFF.

The chain recombines TRBV6-5 with TRBJ1-3; D is perhaps TRBD1 (5 bases). Deletions cut 5 bases from V and 2 bases from J, with 13 bases between. CDR1 and CDR2 from the germline V gene are MNHEY and SVGAGI. The CDR3 has 15 amino acids. The CDR3 DNA reads TGTGCCAGCAGTCCGCTGGGACTGGCTGGAAACACCATATATTTT. Residues: CASSPLGLAGNTIYF.

V gene TRBV6-2 or TRBV6-3 combines with J gene TRBJ1-1; 7 positions agree with TRBD1. Germline assignment: CDR1 MNHEY and CDR2 SVGEGT. This CDR3 contains 17 residues. V shed 2 bases, J shed 4 bases, and the junction held 13 bases outside the gene matches. The CDR3 DNA reads TGTGCCAGCAGTTACCCTAACAGGGGCAGGTTCGGCACTGAAGCTTTCTTT. It yields the protein CASSYPNRGRFGTEAFF.

The chain joins TRBV12-3 or TRBV12-4 to TRBJ1-1; perhaps TRBD1 as D (6 bases). The CDR3 runs 13 residues. Deletions cut 5 bases from V and 2 bases from J, with 9 bases between. The CDR3 is CASSPQGNTEAFF. CDR3 bases: TGTGCCAGCAGTCCACAGGGTAACACTGAAGCTTTCTTT.

This clone has only one observation. The chain has TRBV7-2 and TRBJ2-1; 10 bases match TRBD2. Germline CDR1 and CDR2: SGHTA and FQGNSA. This CDR3 comprises 14 residues. J was trimmed by 8 bases and V by 1 base; bases with no gene match: 2. The CDR3 nucleotides read TGTGCCAGCAGCTTAGGCCTAGCGGGGGATGAGCAGTTCTTC. It codes for CASSLGLAGDEQFF.

This clone was detected once. The chain combines TRBV10-1 with TRBJ1-5; 7 positions match TRBD1. The length of the CDR3 is 13 residues. Germline V lookup: CDR1 WNHNN, CDR2 SYGVQD (reference sequence). The V gene end was trimmed by 2 bases and the J gene end by 10 bases; junction bases not matched to a gene: 5. Here the CDR3 reads CASSEEGATPQHF. The CDR3 nucleotides read TGCGCCAGCAGTGAGGAGGGGGCAACACCCCAGCATTTT.

The chain carries TRBV7-2 and TRBJ1-4; 8 nucleotides align to TRBD1. Looked up from germline, CDR1 is SGHTA and CDR2 is FQGNSA. V trimming: 5 bases; J trimming: 10 bases; junction bases outside the gene matches: 9. The CDR3 extends over 14 amino acids. The CDR3 region has the DNA TGTGCCAGCAGCCTACGACAGGGGTACAGAAAACTGTTTTTT. Its translation is CASSLRQGYRKLFF.

In regard to this clone: One end of the junction fails to match germline, which may point to a read error. The chain joins TRBV5-1 to TRBJ2-3; possible D gene TRBD2, 6 bases. Germline V lookup: CDR1 SGHRS, CDR2 YFSETQ. CDR3 length: 15 residues. CDR3: CASNLGDSSTDTQYF. In nucleotides, the CDR3 is TGCGCCAGCAACTTGGGGGACTCCTCCACAGATACGCAGTATTTT. The variable domain in full, completed from reference TRBV5-1 and TRBJ2-3, reads KAGVTQTPRYLIKTRGQQVTLSCSPISGHRSVSWYQQTPGQGLQFLFEYFSETQRNKGNFPGRFSGRQFSNSRSEMNVSTLELGDSALYLCASNLGDSSTDTQYFGPGTRLTVL.

The chain links TRBV4-2 to TRBJ1-1; TRBD1 aligns across 9 bases. The J segment lost 3 bases and the V segment lost 2 bases, leaving 13 bases of the junction unmatched. CDR3 size: 18 residues. Germline assignment: CDR1 LGHNA and CDR2 YNFKEQ. CDR3 residues: CASSQPPFLQGAYTEAFF. CDR3 sequence (DNA): TGTGCCAGCAGCCAACCCCCGTTCTTACAGGGGGCTTACACTGAAGCTTTCTTT.

This rearrangement joins TRBV30 to TRBJ1-4; D gene ambiguous. V was cut by 3 bases and J by 7 bases, with 9 bases left in between. The CDR3 length is 12 residues. Germline CDR1 is GTSNPN and CDR2 is SVGIG (reference sequence). The CDR3 sequence is CAWRRRAEKLFF. The CDR3 coding sequence is TGTGCCTGGAGGCGGAGGGCTGAAAAACTGTTTTTT.

The gene calls are TRBV6-2 or TRBV6-3 and TRBJ1-5, with D maybe TRBD1 (5 bases). V lost 0 bases and J lost 6, with 21 bases in between. The CDR3 covers 18 residues. Germline V lookup: CDR1 MNHEY, CDR2 SVGEGT. CDR3 loop: CASSYSPGAEQRGQPQHF. In DNA form, the CDR3 reads TGTGCCAGCAGTTACTCTCCTGGGGCGGAGCAAAGAGGTCAGCCCCAGCATTTT.

This sequence joins TRBV7-9 and TRBJ1-5; TRBD1 matches at 9 bases. CDR1 and CDR2 (germline): SEHNR, FQNEAQ (reference sequence). The trim removed 4 bases at V and 1 base at J, leaving 2 bases unmatched. The CDR3 consists of 15 residues. The CDR3 sequence: CASSSGQGSNQPQHF. The DNA of the CDR3 is TGTGCCAGCAGCTCCGGACAGGGGAGCAATCAGCCCCAGCATTTT.

This clone was counted a few times. CDR3 DNA sequence: TGCGCCAGCAGCCCTCAGGCCGGGAGGGCCCAATTTGTGTTTCAGTATTTT. Its protein product is CASSPQAGRAQFVFQYF. V is TRBV4-1 and J is TRBJ2-3; 8 nucleotides line up with TRBD2. The CDR3 has 17 residues. Germline V gene lookup returns CDR1 MGHRA and CDR2 YSYEKL. V gave up 4 bases and J gave up 12 bases; unmatched junction bases: 21.

The genes are TRBV28 and TRBJ2-7; a weak D match, TRBD1 (5 bases). This CDR3 region has 14 residues. Trimming pared 6 bases from V and 0 bases from J, leaving 12 bases between. The germline CDR1 and CDR2 sequences are MDHEN and SYDVKM. The CDR3 loop reads CASRVQESSYEQYF. Here the CDR3 DNA reads TGTGCCAGCAGAGTACAGGAGTCCTCCTACGAGCAGTACTTC.

The chain carries TRBV2 and TRBJ1-2, with unresolved D. CDR1 SNHLY and CDR2 FYNNEI come from the germline V gene. This CDR3 has 16 amino acids. V dropped 7 bases and J dropped 4 bases, with 22 bases sitting between them. CDR3 residues: CASINRRMAGSYGYTF. For the CDR3, the DNA is TGTGCCAGCATAAACCGACGTATGGCCGGGAGCTATGGCTACACCTTC.

The chain joins TRBV30 to TRBJ2-2, with a weak D call TRBD1 (5 bases). The CDR3 length is 13 residues. Germline assignment: CDR1 GTSNPN and CDR2 SVGIG (reference sequence). Trimming shortened V by 7 bases and J by 0 bases, and 9 bases separated the two germline ends. The CDR3 bases are TGTGCCTTGGGGCAGTCGAACACCGGGGAGCTGTTTTTT. Translating gives CALGQSNTGELFF.